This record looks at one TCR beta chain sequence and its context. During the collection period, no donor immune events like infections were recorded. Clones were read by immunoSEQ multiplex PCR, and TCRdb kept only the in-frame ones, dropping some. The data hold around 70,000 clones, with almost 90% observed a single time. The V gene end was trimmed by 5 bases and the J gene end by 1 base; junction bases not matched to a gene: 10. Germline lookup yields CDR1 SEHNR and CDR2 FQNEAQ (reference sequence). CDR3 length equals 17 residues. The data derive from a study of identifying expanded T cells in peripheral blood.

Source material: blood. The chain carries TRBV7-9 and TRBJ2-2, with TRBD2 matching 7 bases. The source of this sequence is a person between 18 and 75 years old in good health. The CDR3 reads CASSPPLAGVNTGELFF. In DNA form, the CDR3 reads TGTGCCAGCAGCCCGCCTCTGGCGGGAGTGAACACCGGGGAGCTGTTTTTT.